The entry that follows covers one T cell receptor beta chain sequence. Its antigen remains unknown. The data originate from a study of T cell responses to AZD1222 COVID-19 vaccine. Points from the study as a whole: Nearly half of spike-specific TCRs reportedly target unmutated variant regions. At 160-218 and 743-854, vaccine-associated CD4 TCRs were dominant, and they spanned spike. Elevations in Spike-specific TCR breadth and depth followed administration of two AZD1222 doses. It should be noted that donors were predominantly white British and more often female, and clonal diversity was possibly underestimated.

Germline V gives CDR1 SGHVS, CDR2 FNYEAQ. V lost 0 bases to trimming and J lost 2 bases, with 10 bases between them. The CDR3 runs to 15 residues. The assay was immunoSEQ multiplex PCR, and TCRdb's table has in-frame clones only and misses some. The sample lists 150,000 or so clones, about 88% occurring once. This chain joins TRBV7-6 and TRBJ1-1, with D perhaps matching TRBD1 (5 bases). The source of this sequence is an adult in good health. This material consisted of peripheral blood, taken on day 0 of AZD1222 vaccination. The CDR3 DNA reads TGTGCCAGCAGCTTAGCGCGGGGGGAAAACACTGAAGCTTTCTTT. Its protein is CASSLARGENTEAFF.